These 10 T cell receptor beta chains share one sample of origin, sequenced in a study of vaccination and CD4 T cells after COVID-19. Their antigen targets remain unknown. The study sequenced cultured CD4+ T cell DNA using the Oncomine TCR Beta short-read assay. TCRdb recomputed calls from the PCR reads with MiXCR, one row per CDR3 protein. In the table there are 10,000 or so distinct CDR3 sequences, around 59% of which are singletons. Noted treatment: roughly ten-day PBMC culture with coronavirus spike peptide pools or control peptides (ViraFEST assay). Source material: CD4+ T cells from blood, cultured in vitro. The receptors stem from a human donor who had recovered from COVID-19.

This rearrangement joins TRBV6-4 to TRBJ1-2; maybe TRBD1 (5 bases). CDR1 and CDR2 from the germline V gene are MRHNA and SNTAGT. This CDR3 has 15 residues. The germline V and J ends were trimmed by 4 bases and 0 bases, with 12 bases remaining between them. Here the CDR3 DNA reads TGTGCCAGCAGTGTTGGACACTCAGCTAACTATGGCTACACCTTC. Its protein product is CASSVGHSANYGYTF.

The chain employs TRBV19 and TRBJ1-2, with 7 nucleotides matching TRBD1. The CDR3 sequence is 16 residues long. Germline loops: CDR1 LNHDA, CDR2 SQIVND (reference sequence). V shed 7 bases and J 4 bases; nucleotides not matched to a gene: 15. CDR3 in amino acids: CASTTTGTGDGYGYTF. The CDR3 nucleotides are TGTGCCAGTACCACAACGGGCACAGGGGACGGCTATGGCTACACCTTC.

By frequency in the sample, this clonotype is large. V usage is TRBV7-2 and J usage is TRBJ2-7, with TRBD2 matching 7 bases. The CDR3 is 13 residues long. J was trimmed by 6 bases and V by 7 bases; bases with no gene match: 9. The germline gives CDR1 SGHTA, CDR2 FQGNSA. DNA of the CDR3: TGTGCCAGCAAACGGGACTACAGATTCGAGCAGTACTTC. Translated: CASKRDYRFEQYF.

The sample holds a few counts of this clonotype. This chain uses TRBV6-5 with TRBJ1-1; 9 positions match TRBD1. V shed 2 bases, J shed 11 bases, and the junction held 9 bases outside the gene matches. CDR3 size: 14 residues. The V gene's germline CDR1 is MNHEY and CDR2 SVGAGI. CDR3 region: CASSYPDRGAEAFF. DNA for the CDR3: TGTGCCAGCAGTTACCCGGACAGGGGCGCCGAGGCTTTCTTT.

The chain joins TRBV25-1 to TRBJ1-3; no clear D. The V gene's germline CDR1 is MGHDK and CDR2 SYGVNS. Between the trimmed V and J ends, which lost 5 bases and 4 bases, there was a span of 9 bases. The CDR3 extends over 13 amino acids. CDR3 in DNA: TGTGCCAGCAGTAGGGATCCGGGAAACACCATATATTTT. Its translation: CASSRDPGNTIYF.

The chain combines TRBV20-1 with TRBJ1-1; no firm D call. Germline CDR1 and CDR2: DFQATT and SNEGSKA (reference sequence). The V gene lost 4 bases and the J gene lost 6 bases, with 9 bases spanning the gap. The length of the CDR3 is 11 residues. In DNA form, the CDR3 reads TGCAGTGCTACCAGGACGTCTGAAGCTTTCTTT. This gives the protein CSATRTSEAFF.

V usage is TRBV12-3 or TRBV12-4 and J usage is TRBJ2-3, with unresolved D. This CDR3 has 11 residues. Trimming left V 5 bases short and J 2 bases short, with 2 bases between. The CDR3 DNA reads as TGTGCCAGCAGTGTCACAGATACGCAGTATTTT. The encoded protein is CASSVTDTQYF.

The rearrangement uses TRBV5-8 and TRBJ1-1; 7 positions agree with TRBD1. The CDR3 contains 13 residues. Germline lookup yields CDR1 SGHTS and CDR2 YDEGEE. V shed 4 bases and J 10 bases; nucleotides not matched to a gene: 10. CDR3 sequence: CASSTNVRGGAFF. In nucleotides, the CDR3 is TGTGCCAGCAGCACGAACGTCAGGGGGGGAGCTTTCTTT. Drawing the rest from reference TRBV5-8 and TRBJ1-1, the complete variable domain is EAGVTQSPTHLIKTRGQQATLRCSPISGHTSVYWYQQALGLGLQFLLWYDEGEERNRGNFPPRFSGRQFPNYSSELNVNALELEDSALYLCASSTNVRGGAFFGQGTRLTVV.

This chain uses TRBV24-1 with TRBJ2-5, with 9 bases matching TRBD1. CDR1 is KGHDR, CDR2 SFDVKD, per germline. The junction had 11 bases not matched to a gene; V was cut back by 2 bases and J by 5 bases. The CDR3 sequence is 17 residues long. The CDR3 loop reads CATSDWGGTGTRETQYF. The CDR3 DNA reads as TGTGCCACCAGTGATTGGGGGGGGACAGGGACGAGGGAGACCCAGTACTTC.

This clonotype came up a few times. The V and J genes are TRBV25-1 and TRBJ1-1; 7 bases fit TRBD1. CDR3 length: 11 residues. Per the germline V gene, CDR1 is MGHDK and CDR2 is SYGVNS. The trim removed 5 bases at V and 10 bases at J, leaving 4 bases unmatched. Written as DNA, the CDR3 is TGTGCCAGCAGTAGGCAGGGGGTAGCTTTCTTT. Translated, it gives CASSRQGVAFF.